The 32 T cell receptor beta chains presented below share a single source sample, sequenced in a study of technical replicates of blood from four donors. Assay: immunoSEQ multiplex PCR; the TCRdb copy retains only in-frame clones and omits some. This repertoire shows some 84,000 clones, about 91% found once; its top ten account for around 0.37%. The sample consisted of T cells isolated from PBMCs. The receptors originated from a human donor in good health.

V and J are TRBV6-5 and TRBJ2-7, with 7 bases that match TRBD1. The length of the CDR3 is 13 residues. Per the germline V gene, CDR1 is MNHEY and CDR2 is SVGAGI. The V segment lost 6 bases and the J segment 4 bases; nucleotides outside the gene matches: 6. CDR3 nucleotide sequence: TGTGCCAGCAGCACGGACAGGTTTTACGAGCAGTACTTC. Translating it yields CASSTDRFYEQYF.

This chain uses TRBV27 with TRBJ2-1, with 8 bases that match TRBD2. This CDR3 is built from 14 residues. Trimming cost V 5 bases and J 3 bases; bases outside gene matches: 3. CDR1 MNHEY and CDR2 SMNVEV come from the germline V gene (reference sequence). The chain's CDR3 is CASSGAGVYNEQFF. The CDR3 coding sequence is TGTGCCAGCAGTGGAGCGGGAGTCTACAATGAGCAGTTCTTC.

The gene calls are TRBV19 and TRBJ2-5; possible D gene TRBD2, 5 bases. The closer fit of TRBJ2-7 to the DNA end suggests the J call may be wrong. CDR3 length: 14 residues. Germline CDR1 reads LNHDA; CDR2 reads SQIVND (reference sequence). The CDR3 loop is CASNHVLGENEQYF. In nucleotides, the CDR3 is TGTGCCAGTAACCACGTCCTGGGAGAGAACGAGCAGTACTTC.

J is TRBJ1-2 and V is TRBV11-2, with D uncertain. The germline V gene encodes CDR1 SGHAT and CDR2 FQNNGV. The CDR3 sequence is 14 residues long. Trimming pared 0 bases from V and 6 bases from J, leaving 11 bases between. The DNA for the CDR3 is TGTGCCAGCAGCTTAGACAGGCGATCGAATGGCTACACCTTC. Protein sequence: CASSLDRRSNGYTF.

This clone has only one observation. The chain links TRBV19 to TRBJ1-1, with D unclear. The V gene's germline CDR1 is LNHDA and CDR2 SQIVND (reference sequence). CDR3 length equals 13 residues. Deletions cut 6 bases from V and 1 base from J, with 9 bases between. CDR3 nucleotides: TGTGCCAGTAGACGCGAGGGGAACACTGAAGCTTTCTTT. Its protein is CASRREGNTEAFF.

The V and J genes are TRBV5-1 and TRBJ2-1; D is unresolved. The germline V gene has CDR1 SGHRS and CDR2 YFSETQ. The CDR3 covers 13 residues. V was pared by 4 bases and J by 7 bases, with 12 bases between. The CDR3 here is CASSVAQSNEQFF. CDR3 sequence (DNA): TGCGCCAGCAGCGTAGCTCAGAGTAATGAGCAGTTCTTC.

This chain uses TRBV6-5 with TRBJ2-7, with D perhaps TRBD2 (5 bases). With 0 bases removed from V and 3 bases from J, the gap between germline ends came to 15 bases. Germline-derived CDR1 and CDR2 are MNHEY and SVGAGI. The CDR3 runs to 16 residues. The CDR3 DNA is TGTGCCAGCAGTTACTCTTATGGAGGAGAGAACTACGAGCAGTACTTC. This gives the protein CASSYSYGGENYEQYF.

This chain uses TRBV5-5 with TRBJ1-1; 9 bases match TRBD1. The CDR3 runs to 14 residues. Germline V CDR1 and CDR2: SGHKS, YYEKEE (reference sequence). After removal of 3 bases from V and 7 bases from J, the junction contained 7 bases not matched to a gene. CDR3 amino acids: CASSSPDRGNEAFF. In nucleotides, the CDR3 is TGTGCCAGCAGCTCGCCGGACAGGGGCAATGAAGCTTTCTTT.

The genes are TRBV6-1 and TRBJ1-5; D is uncertain. Trimming took 3 bases from V and 3 from J, leaving 15 bases between them. The CDR3 is made up of 16 amino acids. From germline, CDR1 is MNHNS and CDR2 SASEGT. The CDR3 sequence is CASSELTDTYNQPQHF. CDR3 sequence (DNA): TGTGCCAGCAGTGAGCTCACCGACACGTACAATCAGCCCCAGCATTTT.

The rearrangement joins TRBV28 to TRBJ2-3, with TRBD2 as a possible D gene (6 bases). Deletions cut 5 bases from V and 9 bases from J, with 12 bases between. The CDR3 covers 12 residues. CDR1 and CDR2 (germline): MDHEN, SYDVKM. The CDR3 loop reads CASSVSRGTQYF. CDR3 nucleotides: TGTGCCAGCAGTGTTTCCCGGGGGACGCAGTATTTT.

The chain employs TRBV4-2 and TRBJ2-7, with D possibly being TRBD2 (6 bases). CDR3 length: 13 residues. Trimming left V 4 bases short and J 5 bases short, with 12 bases between. Germline CDR1 reads LGHNA; CDR2 reads YNFKEQ. The CDR3 loop reads CASSPLGLNEQYF. DNA for the CDR3: TGTGCCAGCAGCCCCTTAGGACTAAACGAGCAGTACTTC.

V is TRBV9 and J is TRBJ1-3; 8 nucleotides line up with TRBD1. The CDR3 length is 15 residues. Germline CDR1 reads SGDLS; CDR2 reads YYNGEE. The ends lost 3 bases at V and 4 bases at J; junction bases unmatched: 6. The CDR3 DNA sequence: TGTGCCAGCAGCGGAATCAGGGGGCCAGGAAACACCATATATTTT. Protein product: CASSGIRGPGNTIYF.

The chain links TRBV7-2 to TRBJ2-7; 8 bases line up with TRBD2. Trimming removed 5 bases from V and 3 bases from J; junction bases left unmatched: 6. This CDR3 has 14 residues. The germline V gene has CDR1 SGHTA and CDR2 FQGNSA. The CDR3 coding sequence is TGTGCCAGCAGCCTTTCGGGAGGGAACTACGAGCAGTACTTC. Translated, it gives CASSLSGGNYEQYF.

The rearrangement links TRBV11-2 to TRBJ2-7; D might be TRBD2 (5 bases). The CDR3 spans 13 residues. V lost 4 bases to trimming and J lost 3 bases, with 10 bases between them. The germline V gene encodes CDR1 SGHAT and CDR2 FQNNGV. The chain's CDR3 is CASSSGLFYEQYF. CDR3 coding DNA: TGTGCCAGCAGCTCCGGACTTTTCTACGAGCAGTACTTC.

The rearrangement links TRBV2 to TRBJ2-2, with a weak D call TRBD1 (6 bases). The CDR3 sequence is 13 residues long. The germline gives CDR1 SNHLY, CDR2 FYNNEI. Trimming stripped 7 bases from V and 5 bases from J, with 11 bases between. The CDR3 spells CASTGTTTGELFF. CDR3 nucleotide sequence: TGTGCCAGCACGGGGACAACTACCGGGGAGCTGTTTTTT.

This clone was seen only a few times. The chain recombines TRBV5-1 with TRBJ2-5; a weak D match, TRBD1 (6 bases). This CDR3 comprises 16 residues. The V and J ends lost 2 bases and 2 bases respectively, with 16 bases between them. Germline V CDR1 and CDR2: SGHRS, YFSETQ. The CDR3: CASSFNRAREQETQYF. The CDR3 region has the DNA TGCGCCAGCAGCTTTAACAGGGCCAGAGAGCAAGAGACCCAGTACTTC.

DNA of the CDR3: TGTGCCAGTAGTATCCGGGAGGGCCACGAGCAGTACTTC. This codes for CASSIREGHEQYF. The rearrangement links TRBV19 to TRBJ2-7; 8 bases fit TRBD2. CDR3 length equals 13 residues. V lost 3 bases to trimming and J lost 5 bases; unmatched junction nucleotides: 3. Per the germline V gene, CDR1 is LNHDA and CDR2 is SQIVND (reference sequence).

The gene calls are TRBV15 and TRBJ2-7; 8 bases line up with TRBD1. The CDR3 length is 13 residues. Germline V lookup: CDR1 LNHNV, CDR2 YYDKDF (reference sequence). Trimming took 5 bases from V and 5 from J; bases not matched to a gene: 5. The chain's CDR3 is CATSLQGDHEQYF. In DNA form, the CDR3 reads TGTGCCACCAGCCTACAGGGGGACCACGAGCAGTACTTC.

V gene TRBV5-1 combines with J gene TRBJ1-1, with D unresolved. V lost 4 bases and J lost 7, with 14 bases in between. The germline V gene encodes CDR1 SGHRS and CDR2 YFSETQ. CDR3 length: 13 amino acids. The CDR3: CASSPGGRIEAFF. CDR3 bases: TGCGCCAGCAGCCCGGGTGGCCGGATTGAAGCTTTCTTT.

This sequence joins TRBV19 and TRBJ2-7, with 7 bases identical to TRBD1. Looked up from germline, CDR1 is LNHDA and CDR2 is SQIVND (reference sequence). V dropped 7 bases and J dropped 3; count of bases not matched to a gene: 6. The CDR3 is made up of 13 amino acids. The CDR3 DNA follows: TGTGCCAGTACCCCACAGGGGAGCTACGAGCAGTACTTC. It codes for CASTPQGSYEQYF.

This clone was recorded a few times. The rearrangement joins TRBV4-1 to TRBJ1-1; D is uncertain. This CDR3 contains 14 residues. The germline V gene encodes CDR1 MGHRA and CDR2 YSYEKL. The V and J ends lost 4 bases and 8 bases respectively, with 17 bases between them. The CDR3 region has the DNA TGCGCCAGCAGCCCTAGTTGGAAGGATAGCGAAGCTTTCTTT. Encoded protein: CASSPSWKDSEAFF.

This chain joins TRBV27 and TRBJ2-7; 9 bases are shared with TRBD1. Germline CDR1 reads MNHEY; CDR2 reads SMNVEV (reference sequence). V lost 6 bases to trimming and J lost 5 bases; unmatched junction nucleotides: 5. The CDR3 sequence is 13 residues long. The CDR3 coding sequence is TGTGCCAGCAGAACAGGGGGCTTCGACGAGCAGTACTTC. Protein product: CASRTGGFDEQYF.

The rearrangement links TRBV6-5 to TRBJ2-7, with TRBD2 matching over 11 bases. The CDR3 runs to 14 residues. Germline V lookup: CDR1 MNHEY, CDR2 SVGAGI. Unmatched junction bases numbered 6, after V lost 4 bases and J lost 7 bases. CDR3 bases: TGTGCCAGCAGTTCAACTAGCGGGAGCGATGAGCAGTACTTC. Translated: CASSSTSGSDEQYF.

This chain connects TRBV15 to TRBJ1-3, with TRBD1 matching over 9 bases. Germline assignment: CDR1 LNHNV and CDR2 YYDKDF (reference sequence). The V segment lost 4 bases and the J segment 0 bases; nucleotides outside the gene matches: 4. CDR3 size: 16 residues. The CDR3 here is CATSTGTGRSGNTIYF. As DNA, the CDR3 is TGTGCCACCAGCACAGGGACAGGGCGCTCTGGAAACACCATATATTTT. Together with reference TRBV15 and TRBJ1-3, the CDR3 gives the full variable domain: DAMVIQNPRYQVTQFGKPVTLSCSQTLNHNVMYWYQQKSSQAPKLLFHYYDKDFNNEADTPDNFQSRRPNTSFCFLDIRSPGLGDTAMYLCATSTGTGRSGNTIYFGEGSWLTVV.

The V call is TRBV19, the J call TRBJ1-1, with D perhaps TRBD1 (5 bases). The V gene lost 6 bases and the J gene lost 0 bases, with 11 bases spanning the gap. This CDR3 region has 14 residues. CDR1 and CDR2 from the germline V gene are LNHDA and SQIVND (reference sequence). CDR3 sequence reads: CASSGHSLNTEAFF. The CDR3 DNA is TGTGCCAGTAGCGGACATTCACTGAACACTGAAGCTTTCTTT.

A word on this clone: The same CDR3 can be traced to other DNA sequences in this sample. The chain couples TRBV18 to TRBJ2-5; D is uncertain. The germline V gene encodes CDR1 KGHSH and CDR2 LQKENI. V lost 3 bases, J lost 2 bases, and 4 bases lay in between. This CDR3 is 12 amino acids long. The CDR3 sequence is CASSPLQETQYF. The CDR3 nucleotides are TGTGCCAGCTCACCTCTTCAAGAGACCCAGTACTTC.

The chain has TRBV18 and TRBJ2-5, with 7 bases identical to TRBD1. The CDR3 has 14 amino acids. Germline assignment: CDR1 KGHSH and CDR2 LQKENI. Germline trimming cut 3 bases from V and 2 bases from J; bases unmatched to any gene: 3. DNA for the CDR3: TGTGCCAGCTCACCGGGACAGATACAAGAGACCCAGTACTTC. This codes for CASSPGQIQETQYF.

The V call is TRBV4-3, the J call TRBJ2-1, with TRBD2 identical over 8 bases. CDR1 and CDR2 (germline): LGHNA, YSLEER. The CDR3 consists of 21 residues. V was clipped by 0 bases and J by 7 bases; unmatched bases: 23. CDR3 bases: TGCGCCAGCAGCCAAGATGGGGACGGGAGGGCCTTTGATATTCGTTTTAATGAGCAGTTCTTC. This sequence encodes CASSQDGDGRAFDIRFNEQFF.

V is TRBV6-1 and J is TRBJ2-3; the D gene is possibly TRBD1 (7 bases). CDR3 size: 13 residues. Deletions cut 6 bases from V and 3 bases from J, with 10 bases between. The germline gives CDR1 MNHNS, CDR2 SASEGT. In nucleotides, the CDR3 is TGTGCCAGCAGCTCAGGGGGGACAGATACGCAGTATTTT. Translated: CASSSGGTDTQYF.

To note about this clone: An end of the junction does not agree with germline; a read error may underlie this. The rearrangement uses TRBV7-9 and TRBJ2-7; perhaps TRBD1 as D (6 bases). This CDR3 contains 13 residues. From germline, CDR1 is SEHNR and CDR2 FQNEAQ (reference sequence). This CDR3 is CASSLEGQTNFGF. Here the CDR3 DNA reads TGTGCCAGCAGCTTAGAAGGACAGACGAATTTTGGCTTC.

The chain has TRBV7-3 and TRBJ2-7, with 7 bases matching TRBD1. J gave up 3 bases and V 5 bases, and 4 bases lay outside the gene matches. The CDR3 is made up of 13 amino acids. CDR1 SGHTA and CDR2 FQGTGA come from the germline V gene. For the CDR3, the DNA is TGTGCCAGCAGCCCAAGACAGGGCTACGAGCAGTACTTC. Residues: CASSPRQGYEQYF. The full variable domain, its missing parts supplied by reference TRBV7-3 and TRBJ2-7, is GAGVSQTPSNKVTEKGKYVELRCDPISGHTALYWYRQSLGQGPEFLIYFQGTGAADDSGLPNDRFFAVRPEGSVSTLKIQRTERGDSAVYLCASSPRQGYEQYFGPGTRLTVT.

This rearrangement joins TRBV19 to TRBJ1-1, with TRBD1 identical over 8 bases. V trimming: 3 bases; J trimming: 6 bases; junction bases outside the gene matches: 3. CDR1 LNHDA and CDR2 SQIVND come from the germline V gene (reference sequence). The CDR3 totals 13 residues. The CDR3 coding sequence is TGTGCCAGTAGTATCCAGGGGGCCCCTGAAGCTTTCTTT. Its protein product is CASSIQGAPEAFF.